This TCR beta chain was obtained from a study of cytomegalovirus exposure and HLA in healthy donors. As for the study in general: In an early release, HLA-typed donors contributed tens of millions of unique TCR sequences. Study results and caveats: Indistinguishability led to the exclusion of some V segments, TRBV6-2 and TRBV6-3 included. The likely origin of a cluster of highly shared sequence variants was a sequencing artifact.

As for this clone: The antigen is not known.

The study ran its PCR with 60 Vbeta and 13 Jbeta primers. The table came from immunoSEQ multiplex PCR; TCRdb's copy has only in-frame clones and leaves some out. The top ten clones hold about 2% of a sample with under 200,000 clones, around 75% of them seen once. Trimming at V came to 0 bases and at J to 4 bases, leaving 6 bases not matched to a gene. Germline V CDR1 and CDR2: SGHAT, FQNNGV. There are 16 residues in the CDR3. The sample taken for sequencing was PBMCs. J is TRBJ2-3 and V is TRBV11-2; 8 bases match TRBD1. The receptor's source is a woman in her twenties or thirties in good health and CMV-seronegative. In nucleotides, the CDR3 is TGTGCCAGCAGCTTAGAAGGCAGGGGGCGCGCAGATACGCAGTATTTT. Protein: CASSLEGRGRADTQYF.